The 3 T cell receptor beta chains presented below share a single source sample, sequenced in a study of blood T cell repertoires in COVID-19. Clones were read by immunoSEQ multiplex PCR, and TCRdb kept only the in-frame ones, dropping some. The table lists 250,000 or so clones, 89% of them singletons. Sequenced material: peripheral blood. These receptors all come from a woman aged 40 to 55 who had recovered from COVID-19.

CDR3 sequence: CASSVDGGWTEAFF. Written as DNA, the CDR3 is TGCGCCAGCAGCGTCGACGGGGGTTGGACTGAAGCTTTCTTT. This chain joins TRBV5-1 and TRBJ1-1, with D tentatively TRBD1 (5 bases). This CDR3 has 14 residues. V was trimmed by 4 bases and J by 5 bases, leaving 15 bases between them. Germline CDR1 is SGHRS and CDR2 is YFSETQ.

The J gene is TRBJ2-5, the V gene TRBV5-4; D ambiguous. This CDR3 comprises 14 residues. The germline gives CDR1 SGHNT, CDR2 YYREEE (reference sequence). Between the trimmed V and J ends, which lost 3 bases and 3 bases, there was a span of 12 bases. The CDR3 sequence is CASSSTAPEETQYF. The CDR3 DNA reads TGTGCCAGCAGCTCGACTGCCCCGGAAGAGACCCAGTACTTC. The variable domain in full, with the rest retrieved from reference TRBV5-4 and TRBJ2-5, is ETGVTQSPTHLIKTRGQQVTLRCSSQSGHNTVSWYQQALGQGPQFIFQYYREEENGRGNFPPRFSGLQFPNYSSELNVNALELDDSALYLCASSSTAPEETQYFGPGTRLLVL.

The genes are TRBV28 and TRBJ2-5; tentatively, D is TRBD2 (5 bases). Trimming shortened V by 6 bases and J by 5 bases, and 16 bases separated the two germline ends. In germline, CDR1 is MDHEN, CDR2 SYDVKM. The CDR3 covers 14 residues. The CDR3 protein is CASSIKTIGETQYF. Here the CDR3 DNA reads TGTGCCAGCAGCATAAAGACTATAGGGGAGACCCAGTACTTC.